This T cell receptor (beta chain) was obtained from a study of T cells in Graves' hyperthyroidism and ophthalmopathy. The TCR beta CDR3 regions underwent amplification using RNA transcripts as the source. Researchers ran a first-round RT-PCR on the TCR CDR3 using the HTBI primer set. TCRdb ran MiXCR on the multiplex PCR reads and lists one entry per CDR3 protein. The data show 300,000 to 450,000 distinct CDR3 sequences, with about 18% seen just once and around a third held by the top ten. This CDR3 is 15 amino acids long. J was trimmed by 1 base and V by 6 bases; bases with no gene match: 8. This clonotype was seen ten or more times.

Specimen: blood. The genes are TRBV12-3 or TRBV12-4 and TRBJ2-5; 7 bases fit TRBD1. This TCR came from a woman aged 30 to 39 with Graves' hyperthyroidism that later progressed to Graves' ophthalmopathy. The DNA of the CDR3 is TGTGCCAGCAGAAACCGGGACAGAAGCCAAGAGACCCAGTACTTC. It specifies CASRNRDRSQETQYF.